The rows below give T cell receptor beta chains drawn from one sample of a study of T cell repertoires in cytomegalovirus infection. TCRdb fed the reads into MiXCR, producing one record per CDR3 protein. This sample carries approximately 770,000 distinct CDR3 sequences, around 29% of them seen once, and the ten largest clones take under 15%. The antigens for these receptors are not known. The sample here was cultured CD8+ T cells from PBMCs, taken from culture after CMV antigen stimulation. The receptor set was obtained from a human donor in good health (CMV status not recorded). Some clones in this sample may be carry-over from other donors' samples. CDR3s include the opening cysteine and the closing phenylalanine or tryptophan. D genes are given only for firm matches. Size tells how often a clone was seen (once, few, many) or the class of an expanded clone, and some rows leave it out.

abundance	v_gene	d_gene	j_gene	CDR3aa	CDR3nt
few	TRBV27	NA	TRBJ1-2	CASSLLGDSRYGYTF	TGTGCCAGCAGTTTATTGGGGGACTCAAGATATGGCTACACCTTC
NA	TRBV29-1	NA	TRBJ1-4	CSVDLLRGKLFF	TGCAGCGTGGACCTATTGAGGGGAAAACTGTTTTTT
few	TRBV12-3/TRBV12-4	TRBD2	TRBJ2-1	CASSLARRGAGVYNEQFF	TGTGCCAGCAGTTTAGCCCGCCGAGGGGCGGGGGTCTACAATGAGCAGTTCTTC
many	TRBV7-9	NA	TRBJ1-5	CASSSGSGGYNQPQHF	TGTGCCAGCAGCTCAGGTTCTGGAGGGTATAATCAGCCCCAGCATTTT
NA	TRBV6-6	NA	TRBJ1-2	CASRGGGRGYTF	TGTGCCAGCAGGGGAGGGGGACGGGGCTACACCTTC
NA	TRBV7-6	NA	TRBJ2-6	CASSLDWGANVLTF	TGTGCCAGCAGCTTGGATTGGGGGGCCAACGTCCTGACTTTC
NA	TRBV4-1	NA	TRBJ1-1	CASSQDWAATVNTEAFF	TGCGCCAGCAGCCAAGATTGGGCAGCCACGGTGAACACTGAAGCTTTCTTT
NA	TRBV2	NA	TRBJ2-3	CASTVAAKKDTQYF	TGTGCCAGCACGGTTGCTGCCAAGAAGGATACGCAGTATTTT
NA	TRBV5-1	NA	TRBJ2-7	CASREVGSSYEQYF	TGCGCCAGCAGGGAGGTTGGGAGCTCCTACGAGCAGTACTTC
many	TRBV7-9	NA	TRBJ2-1	CASSPRERNSYNEQFF	TGTGCCAGCAGCCCCCGAGAGCGGAACTCCTACAATGAGCAGTTCTTC
few	TRBV4-1	NA	TRBJ1-4	CASSQERGSNEKLFF	TGCGCCAGCAGCCAAGAAAGGGGTAGTAATGAAAAACTGTTTTTT
NA	TRBV2	NA	TRBJ2-7	CASLKGSRSEQYF	TGTGCCAGCCTTAAGGGATCTAGGAGCGAGCAGTACTTC
NA	TRBV27	TRBD1	TRBJ2-1	CASSKTGGMHEQFF	TGTGCCAGCAGCAAGACAGGGGGTATGCATGAGCAGTTCTTC